This T cell receptor beta chain was recorded in a study of monozygotic twins with inflammatory bowel disease. Whole-study results and caveats: Results did not support any single strong IBD-associated signal or clonotype.

About this clonotype: Antigen unknown.

Germline CDR1 is LGHNA and CDR2 is YSLEER. CDR3 length: 13 residues. In preparing each TCR library, 3,500 to 4,500 ng of total RNA was used. Each sample's cDNA came from eight separate reactions. TCRdb reprocessed the 5' RACE reads and reports one entry per CDR3 protein, with no DNA. Recorded for this sample: more than 300,000 distinct CDR3 sequences. Sequencing was performed on blood. The TCR sequence derives from a human donor with ulcerative colitis or Crohn's disease, or a healthy co-twin of an affected twin (not recorded which). V gene TRBV4-3 combines with J gene TRBJ2-5. CDR3 residues: CASSQAWGETQYF.